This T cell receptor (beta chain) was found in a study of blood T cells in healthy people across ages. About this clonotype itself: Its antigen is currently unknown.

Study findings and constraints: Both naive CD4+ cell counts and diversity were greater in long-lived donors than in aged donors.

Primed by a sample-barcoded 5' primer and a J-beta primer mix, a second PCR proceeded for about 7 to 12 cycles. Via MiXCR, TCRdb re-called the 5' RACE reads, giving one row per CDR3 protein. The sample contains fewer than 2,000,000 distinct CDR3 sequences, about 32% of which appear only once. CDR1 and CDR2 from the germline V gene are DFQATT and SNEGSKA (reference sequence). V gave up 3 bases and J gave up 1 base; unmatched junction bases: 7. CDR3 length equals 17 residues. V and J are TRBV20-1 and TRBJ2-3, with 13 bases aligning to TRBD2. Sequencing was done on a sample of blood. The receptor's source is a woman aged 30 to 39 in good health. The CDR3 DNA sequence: TGCAGTGCTAGGGGGCAAGGACTAGCGGGAGGCACAGATACGCAGTATTTT. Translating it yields CSARGQGLAGGTDTQYF.